The clone carrying this T cell receptor (beta chain) was recorded only once. This sample is part of a study of shared clonotypes between healthy human individuals. The data were produced by immunoSEQ multiplex PCR, yet TCRdb's version contains in-frame clones alone and is incomplete. The table has 2 million to 3 million clones, 80% to 95% seen once. The germline gives CDR1 MNHEY, CDR2 SVGAGI. The CDR3 consists of 13 residues. V was trimmed by 5 bases and J by 9 bases, leaving 15 bases between them. The sequence derives from a man younger than 30 in good health. Some clones in this sample may be carry-over from other donors' samples. The chain carries TRBV6-5 and TRBJ2-3; D uncertain. Material: naive CD4+ T cells from PBMCs. Subset meaning: CD45RA+ positively selected. The CDR3 DNA reads TGTGCCAGCAGTCGTTCCCAGTCGCGGACGCAGTATTTT. Encoded protein: CASSRSQSRTQYF.